The 21 T cell receptor beta chains listed next were all sequenced from one sample in a study of identical twins. TCRdb re-called the 5' RACE reads through MiXCR, storing one row per CDR3 protein. The sample contains 1.5 million to 2 million distinct CDR3 sequences, around a third of which appear only once. What was sequenced was cord blood. The receptor set was obtained from a newborn girl in good health.

The chain joins TRBV28 to TRBJ2-3; 9 bases match TRBD2. The CDR3 runs 17 residues. The J segment lost 0 bases and the V segment lost 3 bases, leaving 7 bases of the junction unmatched. Germline values: CDR1 MDHEN, CDR2 SYDVKM. CDR3: CASSFQFLAGSTDTQYF. The CDR3 DNA sequence: TGTGCCAGCAGTTTTCAGTTCCTAGCGGGGAGCACAGATACGCAGTATTTT.

The V call is TRBV10-3, the J call TRBJ1-2; weak D call: TRBD1 (6 bases). The germline CDR1 and CDR2 sequences are ENHRY and SYGVKD. V lost 8 bases and J lost 8, with 15 bases in between. This CDR3 spans 12 amino acids. In DNA, the CDR3 is TGTGCCATCGACAGGCCTCCGTGGGGCTACACCTTC. Translation: CAIDRPPWGYTF.

This chain joins TRBV27 and TRBJ1-5, with D possibly matching TRBD1 (6 bases). CDR1 and CDR2 (germline): MNHEY, SMNVEV (reference sequence). CDR3 size: 17 residues. V lost 1 base and J lost 1, with 14 bases in between. The CDR3 nucleotides read TGTGCCAGCAGTTTATGGGCCCCGGGGGCGAGCAATCAGCCCCAGCATTTT. Encoded protein: CASSLWAPGASNQPQHF.

The CDR3 DNA follows: TGCGCCAGCAGCTTGGTTCTCGGGACAGACAATGAGCAGTTCTTC. Translated, it gives CASSLVLGTDNEQFF. V is TRBV5-1 and J is TRBJ2-1; 7 nucleotides line up with TRBD1. Looked up from germline, CDR1 is SGHRS and CDR2 is YFSETQ. With V trimmed by 0 bases and J by 5 bases, 5 bases remained unmatched. CDR3 length equals 15 residues.

With respect to this clonotype: A junction boundary mismatches the germline segment, possibly from a read error. DNA for the CDR3: TGCAGCGTCCTCAAAAGGGGTAGGGACTTCTTCACAGATACGCTGTATTTT. This gives the protein CSVLKRGRDFFTDTLYF. The gene calls are TRBV29-1 and TRBJ2-3, with D maybe TRBD2 (6 bases). CDR3 length: 17 amino acids. Germline V gene data show CDR1 as SQVTM and CDR2 as ANQGSEA.

This clonotype was observed a few times. The chain combines TRBV25-1 with TRBJ2-5; D ambiguous. The CDR3 has 12 amino acids. Germline loops: CDR1 MGHDK, CDR2 SYGVNS. The V and J ends lost 4 bases and 5 bases respectively, with 8 bases between them. This chain's CDR3 is CASSGRAETQYF. CDR3 nucleotides: TGTGCCAGCAGTGGTAGGGCGGAGACCCAGTACTTC.

A few counts support this clonotype. V is TRBV24-1 and J is TRBJ2-7, with 12 nucleotides matching TRBD2. With 5 bases clipped from V and 2 bases from J, the junction kept 6 bases outside the gene matches. Per the germline V gene, CDR1 is KGHDR and CDR2 is SFDVKD. The CDR3 covers 16 residues. The CDR3 coding sequence is TGTGCCACCAGTGCCCTACTAGCGGGGGGCGCCTACGAGCAGTACTTC. Encoded protein: CATSALLAGGAYEQYF.

The table lists this clonotype with a few counts. This chain connects TRBV3-1 to TRBJ2-1, with 7 bases identical to TRBD2. Unmatched junction bases numbered 3, after V lost 1 base and J lost 3 bases. Germline V gives CDR1 LGHDT, CDR2 YNNKEL (reference sequence). This CDR3 contains 15 residues. The CDR3 DNA is TGTGCCAGCAGCCAAGGGGAGGGAGGCTACAATGAGCAGTTCTTC. Amino acid sequence: CASSQGEGGYNEQFF.

This clonotype was counted ten times or more. The chain links TRBV6-5 to TRBJ1-2, with 9 positions matching TRBD1. The CDR3 runs 14 residues. The junction had 4 bases not matched to a gene; V was cut back by 6 bases and J by 2 bases. The V gene's germline CDR1 is MNHEY and CDR2 SVGAGI. The CDR3 DNA reads as TGTGCCAGCAGCCGGGACAGGGAGAACTATGGCTACACCTTC. It specifies CASSRDRENYGYTF.

In its sample, this clonotype was seen a few times. This chain connects TRBV20-1 to TRBJ2-7; D could derive from TRBD1 or TRBD2 (5 bases each). The CDR3 has 14 amino acids. V dropped 5 bases and J dropped 0 bases, with 14 bases sitting between them. CDR1 and CDR2 (germline): DFQATT, SNEGSKA (reference sequence). This CDR3 reads CSAGPGRASYEQYF. The CDR3 nucleotides are TGCAGTGCTGGCCCGGGACGCGCCTCCTACGAGCAGTACTTC.

This clonotype occurred many times. The chain joins TRBV10-3 to TRBJ1-2, with D possibly TRBD1 on 5 matching bases. The V gene lost 0 bases and the J gene lost 3 bases, with 11 bases spanning the gap. CDR1 is ENHRY, CDR2 SYGVKD, per germline. The CDR3 sequence is 15 residues long. The CDR3 bases are TGTGCCATCAGTGAGTCCCGCAGGGACTACTATGGCTACACCTTC. It is translated as CAISESRRDYYGYTF.

The rearrangement links TRBV5-6 to TRBJ1-2, with a possible D match to TRBD1 (6 bases). The V end lost 6 bases, the J end lost 0 bases, and 18 bases lay between the germline ends. The germline V gene encodes CDR1 SGHDT and CDR2 YYEEEE. CDR3 length: 16 residues. CDR3 sequence (DNA): TGTGCCAGCATCGAGGTCGGGGGGGCGCCTAACTATGGCTACACCTTC. As protein: CASIEVGGAPNYGYTF.

This clonotype occurred a few times. CDR3 residues: CASSLVGGRSLAEQYF. Written as DNA, the CDR3 is TGTGCCAGCAGTTTGGTTGGCGGCAGAAGTTTAGCCGAGCAGTACTTC. The V gene is TRBV27, the J gene TRBJ2-5, with D unclear. The DNA end favors TRBJ2-7, so the J call may be wrong. Germline V gene sequence: CDR1 MNHEY, CDR2 SMNVEV (reference sequence). This CDR3 spans 16 amino acids.

The chain couples TRBV18 to TRBJ1-2, with a weak D call TRBD1 (5 bases). V lost 3 bases and J lost 3, with 14 bases in between. CDR1 and CDR2 (germline): KGHSH, LQKENI. The CDR3 sequence is 15 residues long. This CDR3 reads CASSPTGEAYYGYTF. The CDR3 DNA is TGTGCCAGCTCACCCACAGGAGAAGCGTACTATGGCTACACCTTC.

V usage is TRBV10-3 and J usage is TRBJ1-6, with 9 nucleotides matching TRBD1. The CDR3 is made up of 13 amino acids. Germline V gene sequence: CDR1 ENHRY, CDR2 SYGVKD. J gave up 9 bases and V 6 bases, and 3 bases lay outside the gene matches. CDR3 nucleotide sequence: TGTGCCATCAGCGGACAGGGGAGTTCACCCCTCCACTTT. Translation: CAISGQGSSPLHF.

This clonotype was seen at least ten times. The CDR3 sequence: CASSLTGLGQETQYF. The CDR3 nucleotides read TGCGCCAGCAGCTTAACGGGACTAGGACAGGAGACCCAGTACTTC. V gene TRBV5-1 combines with J gene TRBJ2-5; 8 nucleotides align to TRBD2. This CDR3 contains 15 residues. Germline-derived CDR1 and CDR2 are SGHRS and YFSETQ. J gave up 5 bases and V 2 bases, and 8 bases lay outside the gene matches.

This clonotype has at least ten counts. The genes are TRBV4-2 and TRBJ2-1, with D perhaps TRBD1 (6 bases). The CDR3 has 14 residues. Trimming removed 0 bases from V and 5 bases from J, with 8 bases in between. CDR1 LGHNA and CDR2 YNFKEQ come from the germline V gene. The CDR3 sequence: CASSQDGDNNEQFF. In DNA form, the CDR3 reads TGTGCCAGCAGCCAAGATGGGGACAACAATGAGCAGTTCTTC.

There are a few counts of this clonotype. The rearrangement uses TRBV20-1 and TRBJ1-5; D remains ambiguous. Germline values: CDR1 DFQATT, CDR2 SNEGSKA (reference sequence). Trimming took off 4 bases at V and 2 bases at J, with 6 bases between the two ends. The CDR3 spans 12 residues. CDR3 in amino acids: CSAIRGNQPQHF. The CDR3 coding sequence is TGCAGTGCTATCCGGGGCAATCAGCCCCAGCATTTT.

This rearrangement joins TRBV6-2 or TRBV6-3 to TRBJ2-1, with TRBD2 identical over 8 bases. Germline CDR1 is MNHEY and CDR2 is SVGEGT. The CDR3 covers 17 residues. V trimming: 2 bases; J trimming: 2 bases; junction bases outside the gene matches: 8. The CDR3: CASSYPIPGLAYNEQFF. The CDR3 coding sequence is TGTGCCAGCAGTTACCCCATCCCGGGACTAGCCTACAATGAGCAGTTCTTC.

This clonotype was seen a handful of times. This chain connects TRBV12-3 or TRBV12-4 to TRBJ2-1; the match to TRBD1 covers 9 bases. The CDR3 loop spans 16 amino acids. The J segment lost 6 bases and the V segment lost 4 bases, leaving 10 bases of the junction unmatched. The chain's CDR3 is CASSSPGTGMLNEQFF. Here the CDR3 DNA reads TGTGCCAGCAGTTCTCCCGGGACAGGGATGCTCAATGAGCAGTTCTTC.

This chain joins TRBV6-1 and TRBJ1-4; no firm D call. The germline CDR1 and CDR2 sequences are MNHNS and SASEGT. The CDR3 totals 14 residues. Trimming stripped 7 bases from V and 8 bases from J, with 17 bases between. CDR3 DNA sequence: TGTGCCAGCACCTACGGGGATCGTGGGGAAAAACTGTTTTTT. Its protein product is CASTYGDRGEKLFF.